This T cell receptor (beta chain) emerged from a study of T cell responses to AZD1222 COVID-19 vaccine. As regards this clone: The antigen is undetermined.

TCRdb keeps only in-frame clones here, not all; method: immunoSEQ multiplex PCR. The repertoire holds about 150,000 clones, with approximately 87% as singletons. Findings and caveats of the study: The donors showed a predominance of white British ancestry and of females, with possible underestimation of clonal diversity. After the peak T cell response, and only then, were repertoires sampled. Reports indicate that nearly half of spike-specific TCRs are directed at unmutated variant regions. Just a handful of AZD1222 recipients tested seropositive at baseline.

This TCR was sampled from an adult in good health. Specimen: peripheral blood, collected on day 0 of MenACWY control vaccination.

The CDR3 is CASSTRTGLGNTIYF. The DNA for the CDR3 is TGTGCCAGCAGCACGCGTACAGGGCTTGGAAACACCATATATTTT. The J gene is TRBJ1-3, the V gene TRBV7-9; D is possibly TRBD1 (6 bases). This CDR3 has 15 amino acids. Germline CDR1 is SEHNR and CDR2 is FQNEAQ (reference sequence). Between the trimmed V and J ends, which lost 5 bases and 3 bases, there was a span of 14 bases.